This TCR beta chain was observed in a study of cytomegalovirus exposure and HLA in healthy donors. Germline V gives CDR1 SGHDT, CDR2 YYEEEE. CDR3 size: 14 residues. V gave up 0 bases and J gave up 6 bases, with 10 bases separating them. About this clone itself: The antigen is undetermined.

The PCR had 60 Vbeta and 13 Jbeta primers. TCRdb keeps only in-frame clones here, not all; method: immunoSEQ multiplex PCR. The sample contains around 160,000 clones, around 80% of which appear only once. Overall study results and limits: Generally TCR sequences proved uncommon, though certain public TCRs appeared in numerous donors.

The sample comprised PBMCs. This chain links TRBV5-6 with TRBJ1-5; D unresolved. The sequence came from a middle-aged woman in good health and CMV-seronegative. The CDR3 bases are TGTGCCAGCAGCTTGGCCCGAGCGGTTCAGCCCCAGCATTTT. Its protein is CASSLARAVQPQHF. Together with reference TRBV5-6 and TRBJ1-5, the CDR3 gives the full variable domain: DAGVTQSPTHLIKTRGQQVTLRCSPKSGHDTVSWYQQALGQGPQFIFQYYEEEERQRGNFPDRFSGHQFPNYSSELNVNALLLGDSALYLCASSLARAVQPQHFGDGTRLSIL.